The 10 T cell receptor beta chains given below trace back to one sample, sequenced in a study of control samples from healthy donors and cancer patients. The table came from immunoSEQ multiplex PCR; TCRdb's copy has only in-frame clones and leaves some out. The sample has some 120,000 clones; approximately 90% are singletons. Sequenced sample: PBMCs. Every receptor here comes from a woman aged 50 to 60 with colorectal cancer.

The V call is TRBV5-1, the J call TRBJ1-2; 7 bases are shared with TRBD1. V lost 2 bases to trimming and J lost 8 bases; unmatched junction nucleotides: 9. CDR1 is SGHRS, CDR2 YFSETQ, per germline. The CDR3 is 14 residues long. Here the CDR3 DNA reads TGCGCCAGCAGCTTCACAGGGGACGGTGGAGGCTACACCTTC. Its translation is CASSFTGDGGGYTF.

The chain carries TRBV5-1 and TRBJ2-1; perhaps TRBD1 as D (5 bases). This CDR3 contains 11 residues. The germline CDR1 and CDR2 sequences are SGHRS and YFSETQ. V was cut by 0 bases and J by 13 bases, with 8 bases left in between. The CDR3 DNA reads as TGCGCCAGCAGCTTGGCAGGGATCCAGTTCTTC. Its translation: CASSLAGIQFF.

V and J are TRBV5-1 and TRBJ2-3; TRBD2 is a possible D gene (6 bases). The CDR3 contains 15 residues. V was clipped by 0 bases and J by 6 bases, with 14 bases between them. CDR1 is SGHRS and CDR2 is YFSETQ in the germline V gene. The CDR3 DNA is TGCGCCAGCAGCTTGGTGGCGGGGACCTCGGATACGCAGTATTTT. The encoded protein is CASSLVAGTSDTQYF.

The chain carries TRBV6-1 and TRBJ2-7; TRBD1 matches 8 bases. Per the germline V gene, CDR1 is MNHNS and CDR2 is SASEGT. V gave up 1 base and J gave up 3 bases; unmatched junction bases: 11. This CDR3 contains 17 residues. CDR3 loop: CASSEELSGTGVYEQYF. CDR3 in DNA: TGTGCCAGCAGTGAAGAACTCTCCGGGACAGGAGTCTACGAGCAGTACTTC.

The V gene is TRBV7-3, the J gene TRBJ1-1; D is possibly TRBD1 (5 bases). Trimming shortened V by 6 bases and J by 1 base, and 9 bases separated the two germline ends. CDR1 is SGHTA and CDR2 is FQGTGA in the germline V gene. The CDR3 consists of 13 residues. The DNA for the CDR3 is TGTGCCAGCAGTTCCGGGGCGAACACTGAAGCTTTCTTT. Residues: CASSSGANTEAFF. Based on the CDR3 plus reference TRBV7-3 and TRBJ1-1, the full variable domain is GAGVSQTPSNKVTEKGKYVELRCDPISGHTALYWYRQSLGQGPEFLIYFQGTGAADDSGLPNDRFFAVRPEGSVSTLKIQRTERGDSAVYLCASSSGANTEAFFGQGTRLTVV.

This chain joins TRBV14 and TRBJ2-5, with TRBD2 matching over 8 bases. Germline trimming cut 4 bases from V and 5 bases from J; bases unmatched to any gene: 9. This CDR3 has 15 amino acids. CDR1 is SGHDN and CDR2 is FVKESK in the germline V gene. The CDR3 sequence: CASSRRGGPLETQYF. CDR3 nucleotides: TGTGCCAGCAGCCGACGGGGGGGCCCATTGGAGACCCAGTACTTC.

This clone is a singleton in its sample. The chain links TRBV7-2 to TRBJ1-3; no clear D gene. The CDR3 consists of 10 residues. From germline, CDR1 is SGHTA and CDR2 FQGNSA. V was pared by 6 bases and J by 4 bases, with 1 base between. CDR3 sequence: CASRGNTIYF. As DNA, the CDR3 is TGTGCCAGCAGAGGAAACACCATATATTTT.

The V and J genes are TRBV2 and TRBJ2-6, with D unclear. Germline loops: CDR1 SNHLY, CDR2 FYNNEI. This CDR3 is 13 amino acids long. V was cut by 3 bases and J by 7 bases, with 7 bases left in between. The CDR3 loop reads CASSDTRANVLTF. The CDR3 DNA is TGTGCCAGCAGTGACACGAGAGCCAACGTCCTGACTTTC.

The genes are TRBV29-1 and TRBJ1-2; tentative D call: TRBD1 (5 bases). Germline values: CDR1 SQVTM, CDR2 ANQGSEA. The CDR3 length is 11 residues. Trimming took 3 bases from V and 10 from J, leaving 12 bases between them. The CDR3 nucleotides read TGCAGCGTTGAGGGGGACGGCTTCTACACCTTC. Its protein is CSVEGDGFYTF.

The chain couples TRBV11-3 to TRBJ2-4; tentative D call: TRBD1 (6 bases). This CDR3 contains 13 residues. Germline lookup yields CDR1 SGHNT and CDR2 YENEEA. The ends were cut back, 5 bases at V and 7 bases at J, with 12 bases in the middle. CDR3 bases: TGTGCCAGCAGCGGGCCCCAGGGGAACATTCAGTACTTC. Its protein is CASSGPQGNIQYF.